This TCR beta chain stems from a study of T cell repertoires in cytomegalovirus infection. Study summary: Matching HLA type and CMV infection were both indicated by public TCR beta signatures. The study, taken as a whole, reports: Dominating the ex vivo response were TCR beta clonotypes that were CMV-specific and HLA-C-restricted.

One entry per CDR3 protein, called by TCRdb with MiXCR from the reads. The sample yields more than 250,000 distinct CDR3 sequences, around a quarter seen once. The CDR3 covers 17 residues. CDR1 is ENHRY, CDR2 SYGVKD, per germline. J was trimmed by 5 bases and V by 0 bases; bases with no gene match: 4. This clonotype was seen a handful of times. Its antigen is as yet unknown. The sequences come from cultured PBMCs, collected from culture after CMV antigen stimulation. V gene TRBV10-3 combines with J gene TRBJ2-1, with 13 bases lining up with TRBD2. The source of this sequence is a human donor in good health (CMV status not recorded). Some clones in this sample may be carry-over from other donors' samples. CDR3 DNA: TGTGCCATCAGTGAGTCTGGGACTAGCGGGAAGCACAATGAGCAGTTCTTC. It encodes CAISESGTSGKHNEQFF.